This T cell receptor (beta chain) came from a study of blood T cell repertoires in COVID-19. Recruits, aged 18 to 89 years, lived in around 24 US areas. The sample holds one count of this clone. Method: immunoSEQ multiplex PCR; TCRdb's copy keeps in-frame clones and lacks some. The sample lists around 200,000 clones; more than 70% were seen once. Germline V CDR1 and CDR2: MGHRA, YSYEKL. The CDR3 spans 13 residues. The germline V and J ends were trimmed by 4 bases and 3 bases, with 10 bases remaining between them. The sequence derives from a woman between 40 and 55 years old with acute COVID-19. The sample taken for sequencing was PBMCs or T cells enriched from blood (not recorded which). This rearrangement joins TRBV4-1 to TRBJ2-7; D remains ambiguous. CDR3 in DNA: TGCGCCAGCAGCCTTACTATGGTCTACGAGCAGTACTTC. Translation: CASSLTMVYEQYF.